This T cell receptor beta chain originates from a study of T-cell memory formation after mild COVID-19. On the study more broadly: Largely donor-specific TCR clusters were found.

The CDR3 totals 12 residues. Trimming removed 5 bases from V and 9 bases from J; junction bases left unmatched: 6. Germline V gene sequence: CDR1 DFQATT, CDR2 SNEGSKA (reference sequence). TCR alpha and TCR beta cDNA libraries carrying sample barcodes and UMIs were produced by 5'RACE using constant-segment primers. A single record per CDR3 protein comes from TCRdb applying MiXCR to the 5' RACE reads. Among about 280,000 distinct CDR3 sequences, around 8% were seen once, and the ten largest hold 20% to 25%. The chain joins TRBV20-1 to TRBJ2-1, with 8 positions matching TRBD1. The specimen sequenced was PBMCs or a T cell subset sorted from them (not recorded which). The clonotype comes from a man between 18 and 35 years old who had mild COVID-19 (a few samples of this study predate the infection). Cell type and time point are not known. The CDR3 sequence is CSAPTGVGEQFF. The CDR3 DNA is TGCAGTGCTCCGACAGGGGTAGGTGAGCAGTTCTTC.